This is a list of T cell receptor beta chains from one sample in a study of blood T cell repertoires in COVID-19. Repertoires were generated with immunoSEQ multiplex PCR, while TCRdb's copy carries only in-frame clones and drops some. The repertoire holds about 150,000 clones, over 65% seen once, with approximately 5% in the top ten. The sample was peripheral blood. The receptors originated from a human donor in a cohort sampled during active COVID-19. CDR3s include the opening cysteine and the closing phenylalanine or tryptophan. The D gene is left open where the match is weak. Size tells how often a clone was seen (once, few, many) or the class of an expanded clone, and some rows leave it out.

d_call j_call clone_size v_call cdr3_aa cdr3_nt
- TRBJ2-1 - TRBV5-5 CASGPDLSGYNEQFF TGTGCCAGCGGCCCGGATTTGAGCGGTTACAATGAGCAGTTCTTC
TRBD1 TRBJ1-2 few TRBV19 CASSTQGVEDYGYTF TGTGCCAGTAGTACCCAGGGGGTTGAGGACTATGGCTACACCTTC
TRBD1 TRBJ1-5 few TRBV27 CASSSGTGARGNQPQHF TGTGCCAGCAGTTCCGGGACAGGGGCGCGGGGCAATCAGCCCCAGCATTTT
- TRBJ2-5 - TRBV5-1 CASSITGPTWETQYF TGCGCCAGCAGCATCACCGGTCCTACTTGGGAGACCCAGTACTTC
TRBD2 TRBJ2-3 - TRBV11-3 CASSPRTSTDTQYF TGTGCCAGCAGCCCACGGACTAGCACTGATACGCAGTATTTT
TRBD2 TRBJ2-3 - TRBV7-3 CASSLGGGRDTQYF TGTGCCAGCAGCTTAGGCGGGGGTCGGGATACGCAGTATTTT
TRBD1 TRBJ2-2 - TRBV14 CASSRGQGSTGELFF TGTGCCAGCAGCCGAGGACAGGGGTCTACCGGGGAGCTGTTTTTT
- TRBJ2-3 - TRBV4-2 CASSQVDSLSTDTQYF TGTGCCAGCAGCCAAGTGGACAGCCTAAGCACAGATACGCAGTATTTT
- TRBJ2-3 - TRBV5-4 CASSLESTAGADTQYF TGTGCCAGCAGCTTGGAGTCGACAGCTGGGGCGGATACGCAGTATTTT
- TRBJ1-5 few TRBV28 CASRHRVSNQPQHF TGTGCCAGCAGACACAGGGTTAGCAATCAGCCCCAGCATTTT